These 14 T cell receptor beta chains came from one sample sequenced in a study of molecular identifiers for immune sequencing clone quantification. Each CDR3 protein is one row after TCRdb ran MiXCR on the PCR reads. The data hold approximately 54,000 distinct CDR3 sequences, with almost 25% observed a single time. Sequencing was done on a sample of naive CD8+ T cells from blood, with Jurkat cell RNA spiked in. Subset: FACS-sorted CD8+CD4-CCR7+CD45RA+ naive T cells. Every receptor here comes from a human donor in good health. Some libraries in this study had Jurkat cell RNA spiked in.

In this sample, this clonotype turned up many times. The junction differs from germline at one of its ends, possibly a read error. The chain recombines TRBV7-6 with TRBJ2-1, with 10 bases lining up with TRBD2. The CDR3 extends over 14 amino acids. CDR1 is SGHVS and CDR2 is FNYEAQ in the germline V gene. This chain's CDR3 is CASSLAGESYEQFF. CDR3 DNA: TGTGCCAGCAGCCTAGCGGGAGAATCGTATGAGCAGTTCTTC.

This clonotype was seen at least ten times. The CDR3 DNA reads TGTGCCAGTAGTCTAGGACAGCCAGATACGCAGTATTTT. It encodes CASSLGQPDTQYF. The gene calls are TRBV19 and TRBJ2-3, with a weak D call TRBD1 (6 bases). Looked up from germline, CDR1 is LNHDA and CDR2 is SQIVND (reference sequence). V dropped 5 bases and J dropped 4 bases, with 10 bases sitting between them. The CDR3 contains 13 residues. The whole variable domain, remainder taken from reference TRBV19 and TRBJ2-3, is DGGITQSPKYLFRKEGQNVTLSCEQNLNHDAMYWYRQDPGQGLRLIYYSQIVNDFQKGDIAEGYSVSREKKESFPLTVTSAQKNPTAFYLCASSLGQPDTQYFGPGTRLTVL.

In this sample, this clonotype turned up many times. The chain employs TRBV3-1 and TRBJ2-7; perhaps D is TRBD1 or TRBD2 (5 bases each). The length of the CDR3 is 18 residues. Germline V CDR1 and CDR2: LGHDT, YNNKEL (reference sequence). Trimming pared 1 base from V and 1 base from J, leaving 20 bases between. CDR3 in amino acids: CASSQGASDPEGSYEQYF. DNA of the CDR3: TGTGCCAGCAGCCAAGGGGCATCGGACCCTGAGGGGTCCTACGAGCAGTACTTC.

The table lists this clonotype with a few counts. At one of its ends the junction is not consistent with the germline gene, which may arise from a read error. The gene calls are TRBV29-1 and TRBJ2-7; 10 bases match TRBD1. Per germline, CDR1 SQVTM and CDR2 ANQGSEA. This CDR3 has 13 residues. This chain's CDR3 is CSVSGQGSYGQYF. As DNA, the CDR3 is TGCAGCGTTTCGGGACAGGGGTCCTACGGGCAGTACTTC.

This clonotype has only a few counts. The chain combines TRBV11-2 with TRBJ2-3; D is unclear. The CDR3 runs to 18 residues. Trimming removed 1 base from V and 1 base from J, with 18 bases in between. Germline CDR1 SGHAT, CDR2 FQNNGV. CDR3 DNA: TGTGCCAGCAGCTTAGGATACTTCGCGGCCGTAGGCACAGATACGCAGTATTTT. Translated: CASSLGYFAAVGTDTQYF.

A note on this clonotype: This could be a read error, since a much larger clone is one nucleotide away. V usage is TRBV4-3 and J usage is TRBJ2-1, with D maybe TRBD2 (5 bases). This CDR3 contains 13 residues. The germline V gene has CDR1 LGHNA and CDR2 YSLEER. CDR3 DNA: TGCGCCGGCAGCCATACTAGTTATGATGAGCAGTTCTTC. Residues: CAGSHTSYDEQFF.

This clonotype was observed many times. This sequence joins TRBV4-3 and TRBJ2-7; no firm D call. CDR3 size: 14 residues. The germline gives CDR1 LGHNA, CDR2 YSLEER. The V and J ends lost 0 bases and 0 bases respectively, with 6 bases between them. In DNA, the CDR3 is TGCGCCAGCAGCCAAGATTACATCTCCTACGAGCAGTACTTC. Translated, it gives CASSQDYISYEQYF.

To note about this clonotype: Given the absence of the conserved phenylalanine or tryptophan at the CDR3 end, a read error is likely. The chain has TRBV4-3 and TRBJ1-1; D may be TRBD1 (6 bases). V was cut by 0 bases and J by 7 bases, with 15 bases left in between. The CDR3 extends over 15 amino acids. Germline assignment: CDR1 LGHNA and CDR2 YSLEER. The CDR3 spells CASSQDRGRGYEAFS. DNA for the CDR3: TGCGCCAGCAGCCAAGATCGGGGGCGAGGGTATGAAGCTTTCTCT.

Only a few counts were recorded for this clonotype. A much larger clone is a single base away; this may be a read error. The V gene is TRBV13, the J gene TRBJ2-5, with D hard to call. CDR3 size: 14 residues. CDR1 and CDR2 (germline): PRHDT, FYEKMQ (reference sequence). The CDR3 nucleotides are TGTGCCAGCAGCTTAGGAACCGGGCAAGAGCCCCAGTACTTC. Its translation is CASSLGTGQEPQYF.

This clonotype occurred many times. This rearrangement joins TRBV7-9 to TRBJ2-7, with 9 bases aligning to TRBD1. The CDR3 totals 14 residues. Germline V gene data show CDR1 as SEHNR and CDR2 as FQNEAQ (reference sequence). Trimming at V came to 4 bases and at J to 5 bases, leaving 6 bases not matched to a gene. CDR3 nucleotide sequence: TGTGCCAGCAGCTACGGGACAGGGATCGACGAGCAGTACTTC. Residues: CASSYGTGIDEQYF.

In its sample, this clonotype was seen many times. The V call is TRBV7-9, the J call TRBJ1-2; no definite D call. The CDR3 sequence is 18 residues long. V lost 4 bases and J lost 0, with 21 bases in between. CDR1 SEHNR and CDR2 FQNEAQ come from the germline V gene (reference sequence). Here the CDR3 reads CASSYWTGGPLTNYGYTF. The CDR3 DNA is TGTGCCAGCAGCTACTGGACGGGCGGTCCTTTGACTAACTATGGCTACACCTTC.

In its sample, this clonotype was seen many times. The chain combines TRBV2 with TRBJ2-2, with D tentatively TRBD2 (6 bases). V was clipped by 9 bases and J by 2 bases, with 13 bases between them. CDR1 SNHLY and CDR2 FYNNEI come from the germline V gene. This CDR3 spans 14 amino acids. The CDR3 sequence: CARDSGDNTGELFF. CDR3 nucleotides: TGTGCCAGGGATAGCGGAGACAACACCGGGGAGCTGTTTTTT.

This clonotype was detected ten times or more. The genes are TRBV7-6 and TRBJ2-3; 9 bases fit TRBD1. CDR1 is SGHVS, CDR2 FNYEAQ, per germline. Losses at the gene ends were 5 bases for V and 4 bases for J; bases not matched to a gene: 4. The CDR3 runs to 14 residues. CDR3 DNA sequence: TGTGCCAGCAGCCCCACAGGGGGCGCAGATACGCAGTATTTT. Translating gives CASSPTGGADTQYF.

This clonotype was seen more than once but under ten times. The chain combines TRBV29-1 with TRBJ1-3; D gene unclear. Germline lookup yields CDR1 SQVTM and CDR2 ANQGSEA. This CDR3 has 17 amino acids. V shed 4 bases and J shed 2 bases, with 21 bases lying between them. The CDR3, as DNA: TGCAGCGTTGTGATACCCCCCCGACTATCGACTGGAAACACCATATATTTT. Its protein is CSVVIPPRLSTGNTIYF.